The entry that follows covers one T cell receptor (beta chain) sequence. This clonotype was seen at least ten times. Its antigen has not been determined. The sample holds no much larger clone one base away, and base qualities are not on file. This sample was taken from a study of regulatory T cells in long-lasting Graves disease listed by TCRdb under 2021. In terms of the full investigation: Persistent Graves' disease was defined as antithyroid drug treatment for over 5 years with persistently positive TSH receptor autoantibodies. Peripheral blood TCR sequencing and RNA sequencing compared persistent Graves' disease patients with newly diagnosed Graves' disease patients. The study took place in China and was registered as a clinical trial. A total of about 33 samples underwent TCR sequencing: 13 from persistent and around 20 from newly diagnosed Graves' disease patients. Persistent Graves' disease patients in the clinical cohort had taken antithyroid drugs for roughly ten years on average. What the work shows at the level of the full study, not this receptor alone: Preferential use of TRBV28, TRBJ1-2 and TRBJ2-5 was observed in persistent disease, whereas TRBV20-1 and TRBJ2-1 were favored in newly diagnosed disease. A larger number of public clonotypes was shared among persistent patients (approximately 2,600) than among newly diagnosed patients (approximately 1,000). As a limitation, the authors acknowledged that the small sample size may reduce accuracy. Persistent Graves' disease patients showed lower TCR Shannon entropy and fewer highly expanded clones than newly diagnosed patients, suggesting clonal expansion. Only the TCR beta chain was sequenced and analyzed. Peripheral blood alone was examined, since thyroid tissue, which constituted the primary lesion, could not be accessed.

In the paper's terms, the time point label means: persistent/refractory GD, antithyroid drugs over 5 years with positive TRAb. RNA was extracted from PBMCs in TRIzol for both TCR sequencing and RNA sequencing. The diagnosis of Graves' disease was made according to American Thyroid Association guidelines. Recruitment of patients was carried out at an endocrinology department in Xi'an, China. Each patient gave approximately 9.7 milliliters of peripheral blood, collected in an EDTA anticoagulant tube. Ficoll Paque Plus density gradient separation was used to isolate PBMCs, and no further T cell sorting was performed. An Agilent 2100 Bioanalyzer and agarose gel were used to check RNA quality, while a NanoDrop 2000 measured RNA concentration. Library method: multiplex PCR. TCRdb lists the instrument as Illumina HiSeq 4000. TCR beta libraries were built with iRepertoire HTBI primers and Arm-PCR amplification of CDR3 regions. Before sequencing, the PCR products went through gel purification. In the paper's pipeline: A total of 62 TRBV and some 13 TRBJ segments were identified across samples and were used for gene usage analysis of CDR3 amino acid clonotypes. Filtered high-quality paired reads were merged into contigs using COPE and FqMerger. BLAST was used to align contigs to IMGT TRBV, TRBD and TRBJ reference genes, with CDR3 defined following IMGT. Clonotypes above 0.1% frequency were classified as highly expanded clones. Shannon entropy served as the measure of repertoire diversity, while the Gini coefficient captured V-J evenness. Public clonotypes were defined as clonotypes shared by more than one individual. TCRdb trimmed the raw reads at Q25, called clones with MiXCR and kept productive beta chains. Each CDR3 protein appears once, grouped with its most common genes and DNA. The V and J calls follow TCRdb's processing rather than the paper's. In all, the sample holds 300,000 or so distinct CDR3 sequences, and roughly a fifth of those were seen once. The biggest ten clones account for approximately 31% of the sample.

The CDR3 contains 13 residues, cysteine and phenylalanine counted. Solely the CDR3 DNA is kept, with 39 bases framed from the first base. The CDR1 and CDR2 encoded by the germline V gene (reference sequence) are MNHEY and SMNVEV. Deletion took 6 bases off V and 9 bases off J, with a span of 15 bases between the germline ends. The receptor was isolated from a female donor with Graves disease. The rearrangement combines TRBV27 with TRBJ1-5, with the D gene too uncertain to name. The sample in question was peripheral blood mononuclear cells (PBMCs), obtained when the disease was refractory, from a patient treated with antithyroid drugs. This receptor carries the CDR3 CASSSETRGPQHF. The sequenced DNA is TGTGCCAGCAGCAGTGAAACCCGGGGGCCCCAGCATTTT.